Below, 27 T cell receptor beta chains from the same sample are listed, as sequenced in a study of T cell responses to AZD1222 COVID-19 vaccine (dated by TCRdb to about 2021). The library was obtained by the immunoSEQ multiplex PCR assay. TCRdb carries this immuneACCESS record with in-frame sequences only. Its versions omit some clonotypes, under half of them owing to an unresolved V gene in the studies checked, with the rest unexplained. This sample holds around 150,000 clones; about 90% were observed only once. Around 1% of the sample goes to the ten largest clones. The time point label, read with the paper, signifies: about 28 days (+/-7) after the second vaccine dose. Sequenced here: peripheral blood, sampled 28 days after the second AZD1222 dose. The receptor source for this set is an adult who received the AZD1222 COVID-19 vaccine.

The rearrangement uses TRBV7-2 and TRBJ2-1, with D maybe TRBD2 (5 bases). The V end was cut by 3 bases, the J end by 4 bases, with 10 bases between. CDR1 SGHTA and CDR2 FQGNSA come from the germline V gene. This CDR3 is built from 14 residues. The DNA for the CDR3 is TGTGCCAGCAGCTTCGACCGGACTTACAATGAGCAGTTCTTC. This encodes CASSFDRTYNEQFF.

This chain joins TRBV3-1 (or the pseudogene TRBV3-2) and TRBJ1-4; unclear D gene. CDR3 length equals 16 residues. V was trimmed by 4 bases and J by 4 bases, leaving 16 bases between them. In germline, CDR1 is LGHDT, CDR2 YNNKEL (reference sequence). DNA for the CDR3: TGTGCCAGCAGCCCCCGTTTCGTCAGCCTTAATGAAAAACTGTTTTTT. It yields the protein CASSPRFVSLNEKLFF.

The J gene is TRBJ2-7, the V gene TRBV7-6; D possibly corresponds to TRBD2 (6 bases). CDR1 is SGHVS and CDR2 is FNYEAQ in the germline V gene. V was cut by 5 bases and J by 6 bases, with 17 bases left in between. The CDR3 contains 14 residues. The CDR3 region is CASSARWAGPEQYF. CDR3 nucleotide sequence: TGTGCCAGCAGCGCAAGGTGGGCGGGGCCCGAGCAGTACTTC.

This chain connects TRBV3-1 (or the pseudogene TRBV3-2) to TRBJ1-2, with D possibly TRBD1 on 5 matching bases. V was cut by 4 bases and J by 6 bases, with 9 bases left in between. Germline-derived CDR1 and CDR2 are LGHDT and YNNKEL (reference sequence). The CDR3 is made up of 12 amino acids. The CDR3 bases are TGTGCCAGCAGCCTCCAGGGTGATGGCTACACCTTC. Residues: CASSLQGDGYTF.

This chain connects TRBV7-2 to TRBJ2-2, with D unresolved. CDR1 is SGHTA and CDR2 is FQGNSA in the germline V gene. V shed 4 bases and J shed 3 bases, with 6 bases lying between them. The CDR3 length is 13 residues. Here the CDR3 DNA reads TGTGCCAGCAGCTCCGACGACACCGGGGAGCTGTTTTTT. As protein: CASSSDDTGELFF.

This clone is a singleton in its sample. The chain recombines TRBV29-1 with TRBJ1-4; the D gene is possibly TRBD1 (6 bases). This CDR3 contains 13 residues. Germline lookup yields CDR1 SQVTM and CDR2 ANQGSEA. The DNA of the CDR3 is TGCGCGGGGAGGCGGGGGGCGGCTGAAAAACTGTTTTTT. Protein product: CAGRRGAAEKLFF.

This sequence joins TRBV9 and TRBJ2-1; the D gene is possibly TRBD1 (6 bases). The V gene lost 0 bases and the J gene lost 2 bases, with 6 bases spanning the gap. CDR3 size: 14 residues. CDR1 and CDR2 (germline): SGDLS, YYNGEE. DNA of the CDR3: TGTGCCAGCAGCGTAGGGGACACCTACAATGAGCAGTTCTTC. Its translation is CASSVGDTYNEQFF. The full variable domain, in which reference TRBV9 and TRBJ2-1 provide the parts outside the CDR3, is DSGVTQTPKHLITATGQRVTLRCSPRSGDLSVYWYQQSLDQGLQFLIQYYNGEERAKGNILERFSAQQFPDLHSELNLSSLELGDSALYFCASSVGDTYNEQFFGPGTRLTVL.

This sequence joins TRBV6-5 and TRBJ1-1; D might be TRBD1 (5 bases). V lost 6 bases and J 3 bases, leaving 11 bases between the germline ends. Germline loops: CDR1 MNHEY, CDR2 SVGAGI. The length of the CDR3 is 13 residues. CDR3 sequence (DNA): TGTGCCAGCAGATTTGACAGATACACTGAAGCTTTCTTT. Translation gives CASRFDRYTEAFF.

V gene TRBV6-5 combines with J gene TRBJ1-2; TRBD1 aligns across 7 bases. Germline loops: CDR1 MNHEY, CDR2 SVGAGI. V was pared by 0 bases and J by 9 bases, with 10 bases of the junction left unmatched. This CDR3 has 15 residues. CDR3: CASSYSAARGGRYTF. The DNA of the CDR3 is TGTGCCAGCAGTTACTCGGCCGCGAGAGGGGGCCGCTACACCTTC.

The chain is built from TRBV5-1 and TRBJ2-7; TRBD2 matches at 9 bases. The trim removed 0 bases at V and 3 bases at J, leaving 7 bases unmatched. The germline CDR1 and CDR2 sequences are SGHRS and YFSETQ. The CDR3 extends over 16 amino acids. Here the CDR3 reads CASSLGGTSFLYEQYF. The CDR3 DNA follows: TGCGCCAGCAGCTTGGGAGGGACTAGCTTTCTCTACGAGCAGTACTTC.

This clone was recorded only once. CDR3 nucleotide sequence: TGCGCCAGCAGCTTGGGAAAAGGGGGCTACACCTTC. Translated, it gives CASSLGKGGYTF. This chain joins TRBV5-1 and TRBJ1-2; D is unresolved. Trimming took 0 bases from V and 8 from J, leaving 8 bases between them. This CDR3 region has 12 residues. The germline CDR1 and CDR2 sequences are SGHRS and YFSETQ.

This chain uses TRBV5-5 with TRBJ1-1; D is ambiguous. The germline V gene has CDR1 SGHKS and CDR2 YYEKEE (reference sequence). Trimming cost V 2 bases and J 8 bases, with 10 bases left between them. The CDR3 spans 12 residues. The CDR3 DNA sequence: TGTGCCAGCAGCTTCGCTGGACGAGAAGCTTTCTTT. Protein: CASSFAGREAFF. The whole variable domain, filled in from reference TRBV5-5 and TRBJ1-1, reads DAGVTQSPTHLIKTRGQQVTLRCSPISGHKSVSWYQQVLGQGPQFIFQYYEKEERGRGNFPDRFSARQFPNYSSELNVNALLLGDSALYLCASSFAGREAFFGQGTRLTVV.

The V gene is TRBV7-9, the J gene TRBJ1-2; 9 bases agree with TRBD1. Germline V CDR1 and CDR2: SEHNR, FQNEAQ (reference sequence). The CDR3 runs to 17 residues. The V segment lost 0 bases and the J segment 0 bases; nucleotides outside the gene matches: 5. The CDR3 DNA reads as TGTGCCAGCAGCTTAGCGCGGGACAGGGAGGCTAACTATGGCTACACCTTC. Protein product: CASSLARDREANYGYTF.

V is TRBV19 and J is TRBJ1-1, with D unclear. V shed 4 bases and J shed 7 bases, with 13 bases lying between them. The CDR3 is 13 amino acids. In germline, CDR1 is LNHDA, CDR2 SQIVND (reference sequence). The CDR3 sequence is CASSKTALGEAFF. The CDR3 region has the DNA TGTGCCAGTAGTAAGACGGCACTAGGTGAAGCTTTCTTT.

The rearrangement links TRBV2 to TRBJ1-2, with D possibly TRBD1 on 6 matching bases. The CDR3 sequence is 13 residues long. V lost 8 bases and J lost 8, with 18 bases in between. Germline V gene lookup returns CDR1 SNHLY and CDR2 FYNNEI. CDR3 protein: CASLDPGADGYTF. CDR3 in DNA: TGTGCCAGCTTAGACCCGGGGGCAGACGGCTACACCTTC.

V usage is TRBV10-3 and J usage is TRBJ1-5; TRBD1 matches at 7 bases. Germline values: CDR1 ENHRY, CDR2 SYGVKD. The CDR3 runs 11 residues. V gave up 3 bases and J gave up 13 bases; unmatched junction bases: 3. CDR3 sequence: CAISDQGVQHF. The CDR3 DNA is TGTGCCATCAGTGACCAGGGGGTGCAGCATTTT.

This clone was counted once. The chain uses TRBV19 and TRBJ2-5; D call uncertain. V was trimmed by 5 bases and J by 2 bases, leaving 9 bases between them. CDR3 length equals 13 residues. Germline V gene data show CDR1 as LNHDA and CDR2 as SQIVND (reference sequence). CDR3 residues: CASSVDSQETQYF. CDR3 bases: TGTGCCAGTAGTGTTGACTCACAAGAGACCCAGTACTTC.

The chain combines TRBV19 with TRBJ1-2; D gene uncertain. The ends were cut back, 9 bases at V and 4 bases at J, with 12 bases in the middle. Germline CDR1 is LNHDA and CDR2 is SQIVND (reference sequence). The CDR3 spans 12 residues. The DNA for the CDR3 is TGTGCCAGCCGTACGGGCCGCTATGGCTACACCTTC. This sequence encodes CASRTGRYGYTF.

The chain employs TRBV27 and TRBJ1-2; 7 bases agree with TRBD1. The CDR3 is 17 residues long. Germline loops: CDR1 MNHEY, CDR2 SMNVEV (reference sequence). After removal of 5 bases from V and 1 base from J, the junction contained 13 bases not matched to a gene. This CDR3 reads CASSPRPGTAFNYGYTF. CDR3 bases: TGTGCCAGCAGTCCCCGGCCGGGGACAGCTTTTAACTATGGCTACACCTTC.

V usage is TRBV7-8 and J usage is TRBJ2-7, with 12 bases aligning to TRBD2. The CDR3 spans 15 residues. CDR1 is SGHVS and CDR2 is FQNEAQ in the germline V gene. Losses at the gene ends were 3 bases for V and 2 bases for J; bases not matched to a gene: 2. This CDR3 reads CASSFGLAGTYEQYF. The CDR3 nucleotides are TGTGCCAGCAGCTTCGGACTAGCGGGGACCTACGAGCAGTACTTC. The full variable domain, its missing parts supplied by reference TRBV7-8 and TRBJ2-7, is GAGVSQSPRYKVAKRGQDVALRCDPISGHVSLFWYQQALGQGPEFLTYFQNEAQLDKSGLPSDRFFAERPEGSVSTLKIQRTQQEDSAVYLCASSFGLAGTYEQYFGPGTRLTVT.

J is TRBJ1-1 and V is TRBV12-3 or TRBV12-4; D gene uncertain. This CDR3 contains 13 residues. V lost 3 bases and J 2 bases, leaving 7 bases between the germline ends. CDR3 sequence: CASSFDHNTEAFF. CDR3 nucleotides: TGTGCCAGCAGTTTCGATCATAACACTGAAGCTTTCTTT.

This clone was seen only once. The genes are TRBV7-2 and TRBJ1-2, with D unresolved. The V gene's germline CDR1 is SGHTA and CDR2 FQGNSA. The ends were cut back, 2 bases at V and 8 bases at J, with 6 bases in the middle. The CDR3 totals 11 residues. CDR3 coding DNA: TGTGCCAGCAGCTTAAATCGAGGCTACACCTTC. Amino acids: CASSLNRGYTF.

The CDR3 DNA reads as TGTGCCAGCAGTGAACAGAGCTCTGGAAACACCATATATTTT. The encoded protein is CASSEQSSGNTIYF. This chain connects TRBV2 to TRBJ1-3; D not certain. V was clipped by 2 bases and J by 0 bases, with 5 bases between them. Germline CDR1 and CDR2: SNHLY and FYNNEI. The CDR3 totals 14 residues.

For the CDR3, the DNA is TGTGCCAGCTCACCCCGGACAGGGGGTGGAACAGATACGCAGTATTTT. Translating it yields CASSPRTGGGTDTQYF. The genes are TRBV18 and TRBJ2-3; the match to TRBD1 covers 10 bases. Germline CDR1 is KGHSH and CDR2 is LQKENI. The CDR3 is made up of 16 amino acids. J was trimmed by 3 bases and V by 3 bases; bases with no gene match: 6.

The gene calls are TRBV10-3 and TRBJ1-2; TRBD1 matches at 9 bases. In germline, CDR1 is ENHRY, CDR2 SYGVKD. With V trimmed by 8 bases and J by 4 bases, 11 bases remained unmatched. This CDR3 comprises 15 residues. The CDR3 is CAISPGQGTIYGYTF. CDR3 bases: TGTGCCATCTCACCGGGACAGGGTACGATCTATGGCTACACCTTC.

The chain recombines TRBV5-8 with TRBJ1-2; D uncertain. CDR1 and CDR2 (germline): SGHTS, YDEGEE. V lost 4 bases and J 4 bases, leaving 20 bases between the germline ends. The CDR3 totals 16 residues. CDR3 in amino acids: CASSPKDLSFLYGYTF. The CDR3 bases are TGTGCCAGCAGCCCTAAGGACCTATCATTTCTCTATGGCTACACCTTC.

The chain employs TRBV6-5 and TRBJ2-2; D call uncertain. Between the trimmed V and J ends, which lost 0 bases and 4 bases, there was a span of 12 bases. The CDR3 has 16 amino acids. CDR1 is MNHEY and CDR2 is SVGAGI in the germline V gene. This CDR3 reads CASSYSVGPGTGELFF. In DNA, the CDR3 is TGTGCCAGCAGTTACTCGGTTGGACCGGGCACCGGGGAGCTGTTTTTT.